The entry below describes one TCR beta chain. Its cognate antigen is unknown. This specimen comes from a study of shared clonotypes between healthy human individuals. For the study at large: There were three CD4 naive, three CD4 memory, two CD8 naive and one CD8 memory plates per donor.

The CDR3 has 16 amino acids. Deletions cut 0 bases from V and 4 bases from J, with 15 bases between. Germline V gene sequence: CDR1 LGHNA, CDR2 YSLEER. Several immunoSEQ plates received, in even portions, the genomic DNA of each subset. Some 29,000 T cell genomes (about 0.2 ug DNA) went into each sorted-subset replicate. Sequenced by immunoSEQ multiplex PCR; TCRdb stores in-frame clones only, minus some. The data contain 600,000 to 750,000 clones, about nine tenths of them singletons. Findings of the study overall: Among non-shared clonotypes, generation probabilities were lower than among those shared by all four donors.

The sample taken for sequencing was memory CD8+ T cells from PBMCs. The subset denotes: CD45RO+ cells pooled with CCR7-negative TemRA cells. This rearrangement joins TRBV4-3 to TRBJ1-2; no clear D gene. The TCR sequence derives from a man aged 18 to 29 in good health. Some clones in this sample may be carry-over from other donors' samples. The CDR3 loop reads CASSQEREASSYGYTF. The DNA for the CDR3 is TGCGCCAGCAGCCAAGAAAGGGAGGCTAGCTCCTATGGCTACACCTTC.